A selection of T cell receptor beta chains follows, all from one sample in a study of shared clonotypes between healthy human individuals. The table came from immunoSEQ multiplex PCR; TCRdb's copy has only in-frame clones and leaves some out. Here the sample spans some 600,000 clones, about 95% being singletons. Sequences were obtained from naive CD8+ T cells sorted from blood. Receptor source: a woman between 25 and 40 years old in good health. Each CDR3 is given with its conserved first and last residue. The D gene is left open where the match is weak. Size tells how often a clone was seen (once, few, many) or the class of an expanded clone, and some rows leave it out.

v_gene,d_gene,j_gene,abundance,CDR3nt,CDR3aa
TRBV28,NA,TRBJ2-7,NA,TGTGCCAGCAGCCTAACCCTAACCTGGAACGAGCAGTACTTC,CASSLTLTWNEQYF
TRBV28,TRBD1,TRBJ1-1,NA,TGTGCCAGCAGCGGAATGATCCGGGACAGGGTAATGGCTTTCTTT,CASSGMIRDRVMAFF
TRBV27,NA,TRBJ2-2,NA,TGTGCCAGCGCCCGGCCCACGGGGACCGGGGAGCTGTTTTTT,CASARPTGTGELFF
TRBV19,NA,TRBJ1-2,NA,TGTGCCACCCCGGGACTTGACCATGGCTACACCTTC,CATPGLDHGYTF
TRBV7-8,NA,TRBJ2-1,NA,TGTGCCAGCAGCTTATGGGCGGGCAATGAGCAGTTCTTC,CASSLWAGNEQFF
TRBV4-1,NA,TRBJ1-3,once,TGCGCCAGCAGCCAAGTCCCGGGGACGAGAGACACCATATATTTT,CASSQVPGTRDTIYF
TRBV28,NA,TRBJ2-2,NA,TGTGCCAGCAGCCCCACCGGGACTGTGAACACCGGGGAGCTGTTTTTT,CASSPTGTVNTGELFF
TRBV29-1,NA,TRBJ2-1,once,TGCAGCGTTGAGGTGACTAGAGTAGATCTCTTC,CSVEVTRVDLF
TRBV19,NA,TRBJ2-7,NA,TGTGCCAGTAGATCCCCCGGTGCCTACGAGCAGTACTTC,CASRSPGAYEQYF
TRBV10-1,TRBD1,TRBJ2-7,NA,TGCGCCAGCAGCGGACAGGTCTCGTACGAGCAGTACTTC,CASSGQVSYEQYF
TRBV19,NA,TRBJ2-2,NA,TGTGCCAGTAGTATGGAGGCTCTTAACACCGGGGAGCTGTTTTTT,CASSMEALNTGELFF
TRBV7-9,NA,TRBJ2-3,NA,TGTGCCAGCAGCTTAGCGGGGGAAACAGATACGCAGTATTTT,CASSLAGETDTQYF
TRBV2,NA,TRBJ2-1,NA,TGTGCCAGCAGTGAAGCGGCCACAACGTCCTACAATGAGCAGTTCTTC,CASSEAATTSYNEQFF
TRBV11-3,TRBD2,TRBJ2-1,once,TGTGCCAGCAGCGCCGGGACTAGCTCCTACAATGAGCAGTTCTTC,CASSAGTSSYNEQFF
TRBV5-1,TRBD2,TRBJ2-5,NA,TGCGCCAGCAGCTTGTGGGGAGGGGAGACCCAGTACTTC,CASSLWGGETQYF
TRBV4-1,TRBD1,TRBJ1-2,NA,TGCGCCAGCAGCCACGGACAGGGATTCGGCTATGGCTACACCTTC,CASSHGQGFGYGYTF
TRBV14,NA,TRBJ2-2,NA,TGTGCCAGCAGCCAAGACGGCCCCGAAACGAACACCGGGGAGCTGTTTTTT,CASSQDGPETNTGELFF
TRBV10-2,NA,TRBJ1-4,NA,TGCGCCAGCACCCCCAGGGTGGGTAATGAAAAACTGTTTTTT,CASTPRVGNEKLFF
TRBV14,NA,TRBJ2-7,NA,TGTGCCAGCAGCCCTAACAGGAGGCCGCAGTACTTC,CASSPNRRPQYF
TRBV29-1,NA,TRBJ1-2,once,TGCAGCGTTATTGCTCTTGGGGTTGGCTACACCTTC,CSVIALGVGYTF
TRBV15,NA,TRBJ1-2,NA,TGTGCCACCAGATCCGGGGGCGAAGGGTATGGCTACACCTTC,CATRSGGEGYGYTF
TRBV2,NA,TRBJ1-4,NA,TGTGCCAGCAGTTTTTACCGGGCAACTAATGAAAAACTGTTTTTT,CASSFYRATNEKLFF
TRBV11-2,TRBD2,TRBJ2-7,NA,TGTGCCAGCAGCAGCGGGAGTGGCTCCTACGAGCAGTACTTC,CASSSGSGSYEQYF
TRBV28,TRBD1,TRBJ1-2,NA,TGTGCCAGCAGTTTGCAGGGACAGGGAATGGGCTACACCTTC,CASSLQGQGMGYTF
TRBV4-1,NA,TRBJ2-7,NA,TGCGCCAGCAGCCAACGGGCCGGGACGGAGGCCTACGAGCAGTACTTC,CASSQRAGTEAYEQYF
TRBV29-1,TRBD1,TRBJ2-7,NA,TGCAGCGTCTGGACAGGGTCCGCCTACGAGCAGTACTTC,CSVWTGSAYEQYF
TRBV4-1,NA,TRBJ1-1,NA,TGCGCCAGCAGCCCCCATACAGCGAACACTGAAGCTTTCTTT,CASSPHTANTEAFF
TRBV27,TRBD2,TRBJ2-3,NA,TGTGCCAGCAGTCCGCGACTAGCGAACACAGATACGCAGTATTTT,CASSPRLANTDTQYF
TRBV29-1,TRBD2,TRBJ2-1,once,TGCAGCGTGGAACTAACTAGCGGGAGCTCCTACAATGAGCAGTTCTTC,CSVELTSGSSYNEQFF
TRBV27,NA,TRBJ2-2,NA,TGTGCCAGCAGTTTAGTCGGGAGGAACACCGGGGAGCTGTTTTTT,CASSLVGRNTGELFF
TRBV11-2,TRBD1,TRBJ1-1,once,TGTGCCAGCAGTCGCTCGGGACAGGGGGCGATTAACACTGAAGCTTTCTTT,CASSRSGQGAINTEAFF